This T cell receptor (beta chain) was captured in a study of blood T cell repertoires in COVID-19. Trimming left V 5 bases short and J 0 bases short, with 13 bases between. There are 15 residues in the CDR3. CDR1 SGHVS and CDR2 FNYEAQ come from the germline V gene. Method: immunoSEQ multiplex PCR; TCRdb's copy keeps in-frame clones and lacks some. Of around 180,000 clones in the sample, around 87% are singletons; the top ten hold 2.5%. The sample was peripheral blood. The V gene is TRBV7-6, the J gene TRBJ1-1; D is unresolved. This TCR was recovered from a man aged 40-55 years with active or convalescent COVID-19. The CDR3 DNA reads TGTGCCAGCAGCCCCCGCGAGGGAATGAACACTGAAGCTTTCTTT. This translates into CASSPREGMNTEAFF.